A single sample is the source of the 22 T cell receptor beta chains below, sequenced in a study of tumor-infiltrating lymphocytes in primary liver carcinoma (dated by TCRdb to 2017 to 2019). Without any cell sorting, total RNA and DNA were co-extracted from roughly 20-30 mg of bulk tissue using the AllPrep DNA/RNA mini kit. Sequenced using an Illumina HiSeq 2500. Starting from approximately 460 ng total RNA, TCRbeta-specific cDNA was produced by reverse transcription with a constant-region primer and ProtoScript II reverse transcriptase. Three nested multiplex PCR rounds, following a slightly modified ARM-PCR procedure, were used to build the TCRbeta libraries. Each of the first two PCR rounds ran for around 10 cycles using multiplex TRBV1-TRBV30 forward primers together with a Cbeta reverse primer. In TCRdb, the public reads were trimmed at Q25 with fastp and aligned with MiXCR, with productive beta chains retained. Each entry merges the rows of one CDR3 protein and shows their most common DNA and genes. Present in this sample are fewer than 200,000 distinct CDR3 sequences, approximately 86% of which were seen just once. The ten largest clonotypes hold about a sixth of the sample.

Sequencing was carried out using tumor tissue from primary liver carcinoma. The receptors shown here come from a man aged 40-55 years with primary liver carcinoma and hepatitis B virus infection.

A remark on this clonotype: An end of the junction differs from the germline gene, which may be a read error. The chain's CDR3 is CANRNPWASGRDEQIF. As DNA, the CDR3 is TGTGCCAACAGAAACCCCTGGGCTAGCGGGAGAGATGAGCAGATCTTC. The rearrangement links TRBV12-3 or TRBV12-4 to TRBJ2-1; 10 bases fit TRBD2. This CDR3 has 16 amino acids.

Concerning this clonotype: The CDR3 does not close with the conserved phenylalanine or tryptophan, likely indicating a read error. No DNA is shown, since the ends of the CDR3 on it are uncertain; the CDR3 is the one TCRdb lists. The chain joins TRBV5-1 to TRBJ1-5; no DNA check was done on the table's D call, TRBD1. The CDR3 is 14 amino acids in total, end residues counted. The germline gives CDR1 SGHRS, CDR2 YFSETQ. CDR3 protein: CASSLGDLNQPLHI.

Remarks on this clonotype: The conserved phenylalanine or tryptophan normally closing the CDR3 is absent here, so this likely arose from a read error. This chain joins TRBV30 and TRBJ2-3, with TRBD2 matching over 11 bases. Germline V gives CDR1 GTSNPN, CDR2 SVGIG (reference sequence). The CDR3 sequence is 14 residues long. In DNA, the CDR3 is TGTGCCTGGAGTGGACTAGCGGGACCAGATACACAGTATTCT. It codes for CAWSGLAGPDTQYS.

As to this clonotype: At one end the junction does not follow the germline gene, possibly because of a read error. The gene calls are TRBV5-6 and TRBJ2-1, with 13 bases identical to TRBD2. The CDR3 length is 16 residues. The germline V gene has CDR1 SGHDT and CDR2 YYEEEE. CDR3 residues: CANTTPGLAGINELFF. The CDR3 DNA sequence: TGTGCCAACACGACCCCGGGACTAGCGGGAATCAATGAGCTGTTCTTC.

This chain links TRBV4-2 with TRBJ2-7; 10 bases map to TRBD2. The CDR3 has 18 amino acids. Germline V gene lookup returns CDR1 LGHNA and CDR2 YNFKEQ. The CDR3 DNA reads as TGTGTCAACAGCCAACACTCCCCGAGTAGCGGGAGGAAACACGAGCAGTACTTC. The encoded protein is CVNSQHSPSSGRKHEQYF.

About this clonotype: The junction and the germline gene differ at one end; a read error may be behind it. The rearrangement links TRBV29-1 to TRBJ1-1, with D perhaps matching TRBD1 (5 bases). Germline V CDR1 and CDR2: SQVTM, ANQGSEA. The CDR3 runs to 13 residues. The CDR3 DNA reads as TGCAGCGTTGAACGAGTGGGGGATAATGAAACTTTCTTT. Residues: CSVERVGDNETFF.

The chain is built from TRBV5-4 and TRBJ2-3; D gene ambiguous. The V and J ends lost 6 bases and 14 bases respectively, with 28 bases between them. The CDR3 extends over 15 amino acids. Per germline, CDR1 SGHNT and CDR2 YYREEE (reference sequence). The CDR3 DNA sequence: TGTGCCAGCACCTCCTTCGTAGCTTCCACAGATACACGGTATTTT. This translates into CASTSFVASTDTRYF.

About this clonotype: The CDR3 does not close with the conserved phenylalanine or tryptophan, likely indicating a read error. This sequence joins TRBV5-4 and TRBJ1-1, with TRBD1 matching 7 bases. Per germline, CDR1 SGHNT and CDR2 YYREEE (reference sequence). The CDR3 runs to 15 residues. The CDR3: CASCLRQGGDTEAFY. CDR3 bases: TGTGCCAGCTGCTTGCGACAGGGCGGGGACACTGAAGCTTTCTAT.

Turning to this clonotype: Its ends do not fully match the called genes, so a read error is possible. The rearrangement uses TRBV6-5 and TRBJ2-3; D unresolved. The CDR3 consists of 13 residues. From germline, CDR1 is MNHEY and CDR2 SVGAGI. The CDR3 DNA reads TGTGCCAGCAGTCTCCAGAGTACAAATACACAGTATTTT. Its translation is CASSLQSTNTQYF.

Notes on this clonotype: Just one base apart from a much larger clone, this may be a read error. This chain connects TRBV12-3 or TRBV12-4 to TRBJ2-7; D not certain. Trimming took 5 bases from V and 5 from J, leaving 7 bases between them. The CDR3 loop spans 11 amino acids. The CDR3 nucleotides read TGTGCCAGCAGTCAGGACCACGAGCAGTACTTC. This gives the protein CASSQDHEQYF.

Comments on this clonotype: It may be a read error: a sequence one base away is much more abundant. The rearrangement uses TRBV19 and TRBJ1-2; D unresolved. The CDR3 is 13 amino acids. The germline gives CDR1 LNHDA, CDR2 SQIVND (reference sequence). In DNA form, the CDR3 reads TGTGCCAGTAGTGAGGGTCCGTACTATAGCTACACCTTC. This translates into CASSEGPYYSYTF.

For this clonotype: An end of the junction does not agree with germline; a read error may underlie this. The V and J genes are TRBV6-5 and TRBJ2-5, with D possibly being TRBD1 or TRBD2 (6 bases each). CDR1 and CDR2 from the germline V gene are MNHEY and SVGAGI. The CDR3 is 13 residues long. The CDR3 DNA reads TGTGTCAGCTGTTACCCGGGGGCGGAGACCCAGTACTTC. As protein: CVSCYPGAETQYF.

The table lists this clonotype with a count of one. No conserved phenylalanine or tryptophan ends this CDR3, so it is likely a read error. The chain has TRBV11-2 and TRBJ2-3; D possibly uses TRBD1 or TRBD2 (6 bases each). The CDR3 totals 17 residues. The V gene's germline CDR1 is SGHAT and CDR2 FQNNGV. This CDR3 is CASSLDPGETRTDAQYY. Here the CDR3 DNA reads TGTGCCAGCAGCTTAGATCCGGGGGAGACTAGGACAGATGCGCAGTATTAT.

On this clonotype: Its ends do not fully match the called genes, so a read error is possible. The chain employs TRBV11-2 and TRBJ2-1; D unclear. The germline CDR1 and CDR2 sequences are SGHAT and FQNNGV. This CDR3 spans 15 amino acids. The CDR3 loop reads CANSSELRPDHEQFF. In DNA, the CDR3 is TGTGCCAACAGCTCCGAACTGAGACCAGACCATGAGCAGTTCTTC. The full variable domain, completed using reference TRBV11-2 and TRBJ2-1, is EAGVAQSPRYKIIEKRQSVAFWCNPISGHATLYWYQQILGQGPKLLIQFQNNGVVDDSQLPKDRFSAERLKGVDSTLKIQPAKLEDSAVYLCANSSELRPDHEQFFGPGTRLTVL.

This CDR3 is CASSLDSSGSIDTQYF. In DNA form, the CDR3 reads TGTGCCAGCAGTTTAGATTCTAGCGGGAGTATAGATACGCAGTATTTT. The J gene is TRBJ2-3, the V gene TRBV12-3 or TRBV12-4; TRBD2 aligns across 10 bases. This CDR3 spans 16 amino acids. After removal of 1 base from V and 5 bases from J, the junction contained 6 bases not matched to a gene.

The chain combines TRBV20-1 with TRBJ2-5, with unresolved D. Trimming removed 4 bases at V and 4 bases at J, with 13 bases between. Per germline, CDR1 DFQATT and CDR2 SNEGSKA (reference sequence). The CDR3 sequence is 13 residues long. CDR3 sequence (DNA): TGCAGTGCTAAGACGGAGTCACGAGAGACCCAGTACTTC. Its protein product is CSAKTESRETQYF.

This chain connects TRBV29-1 to TRBJ2-1, with D tentatively TRBD2 (5 bases). Germline V gene data show CDR1 as SQVTM and CDR2 as ANQGSEA. Trimming left V 3 bases short and J 13 bases short, with 22 bases between. The CDR3 loop spans 14 amino acids. CDR3 DNA: TGCAGCGTTGATGCCGGGGTAACTGTGGGTGACCAGTTCTTC. Its protein product is CSVDAGVTVGDQFF.

V usage is TRBV6-5 and J usage is TRBJ2-7; TRBD1 is a possible D gene (6 bases). CDR1 MNHEY and CDR2 SVGAGI come from the germline V gene. Trimming shortened V by 6 bases and J by 4 bases, and 19 bases separated the two germline ends. The CDR3 covers 15 residues. The chain's CDR3 is CASSLHAVGTYEQYF. The CDR3 bases are TGTGCCAGCAGCCTGCATGCGGTGGGGACATACGAGCAGTACTTC.

Comments on this clonotype: One end of the junction does not line up with germline, which may come from a read error. CDR3 bases: TGTGCCCGCAGCTTGGCTCCTATGACGGTGAACACTGAAGCTTTCTTT. It yields the protein CARSLAPMTVNTEAFF. V usage is TRBV5-6 and J usage is TRBJ1-1; D is unclear. The germline CDR1 and CDR2 sequences are SGHDT and YYEEEE. CDR3 length equals 16 residues.

In regard to this clonotype: The CDR3 carries no conserved terminal phenylalanine or tryptophan, so it likely arises from a read error. This chain links TRBV29-1 with TRBJ1-1, with D tentatively TRBD1 (5 bases). Trimming shortened V by 7 bases and J by 11 bases, and 29 bases separated the two germline ends. Germline V lookup: CDR1 SQVTM, CDR2 ANQGSEA. The CDR3 sequence is 15 residues long. The CDR3 sequence: CSASGGWAMNTVAFS. In nucleotides, the CDR3 is TGCAGCGCATCGGGGGGGTGGGCTATGAACACTGTGGCTTTCTCT.

Many counts were recorded for this clonotype. The chain employs TRBV29-1 and TRBJ2-5; a possible D gene is TRBD1 (5 bases). CDR3 size: 13 residues. CDR1 SQVTM and CDR2 ANQGSEA come from the germline V gene. V lost 6 bases and J 1 base, leaving 12 bases between the germline ends. The CDR3 nucleotides read TGCAGCGTGGCAGGGTTGGGCCAAGAGACCCAGTACTTC. Its translation is CSVAGLGQETQYF.

On this clonotype itself: The CDR3 does not close with the conserved phenylalanine or tryptophan, likely indicating a read error. The chain links TRBV10-3 to TRBJ1-2; D ambiguous. Germline values: CDR1 ENHRY, CDR2 SYGVKD. The CDR3 runs to 16 residues. In DNA, the CDR3 is TGTACCATCAGTGAGGTTTCGTCCCAGGAAGTCTATGGCTACACCATC. This encodes CTISEVSSQEVYGYTI.